The 8 T cell receptor beta chains in this list originate from one sample, sequenced in a study of lymphopenia after photon versus proton radiotherapy. Method: immunoSEQ multiplex PCR; TCRdb's copy keeps in-frame clones and lacks some. The sample yields about 58,000 clones, roughly 80% seen once. The sample consisted of peripheral blood, taken from a patient treated with proton-based radiotherapy. These TCRs come from a man between 60 and 75 years old with pancreatic cancer.

The chain couples TRBV5-4 to TRBJ2-3; 7 bases align to TRBD2. The CDR3 totals 17 residues. The germline V gene encodes CDR1 SGHNT and CDR2 YYREEE (reference sequence). J lost 1 base, V lost 1 base, and 9 bases had no gene match. The CDR3 DNA sequence: TGTGCCAGCAGCTTGAGCCTCACTAGCGCCCGCACAGATACGCAGTATTTT. It specifies CASSLSLTSARTDTQYF.

Comments on this clone: Distinct nucleotide sequences in the sample also encode this CDR3. V usage is TRBV30 and J usage is TRBJ2-5; D unresolved. The CDR3 sequence is 11 residues long. The V gene lost 1 base and the J gene lost 3 bases, with 3 bases spanning the gap. CDR1 and CDR2 (germline): GTSNPN, SVGIG (reference sequence). Here the CDR3 reads CAWSAKETQYF. The CDR3 bases are TGTGCCTGGAGTGCCAAAGAGACCCAGTACTTC. The full variable domain, in which reference TRBV30 and TRBJ2-5 provide the parts outside the CDR3, is SQTIHQWPATLVQPVGSPLSLECTVEGTSNPNLYWYRQAAGRGLQLLFYSVGIGQISSEVPQNLSASRPQDRQFILSSKKLLLSDSGFYLCAWSAKETQYFGPGTRLLVL.

This chain links TRBV7-2 with TRBJ2-5; possible D gene TRBD2, 6 bases. CDR1 and CDR2 (germline): SGHTA, FQGNSA. Between the trimmed V and J ends, which lost 0 bases and 5 bases, there was a span of 13 bases. The CDR3 contains 15 residues. The CDR3 spells CASSLAGLFRETQYF. The DNA for the CDR3 is TGTGCCAGCAGCTTAGCTGGACTATTTCGGGAGACCCAGTACTTC.

The chain employs TRBV18 and TRBJ1-2; 9 bases agree with TRBD1. The germline gives CDR1 KGHSH, CDR2 LQKENI. After removal of 0 bases from V and 5 bases from J, the junction contained 10 bases not matched to a gene. This CDR3 is built from 17 residues. The CDR3 protein is CASSPPSWDRDRYGYTF. DNA for the CDR3: TGTGCCAGCTCACCACCCTCCTGGGACAGGGACAGATATGGCTACACCTTC.

In this sample, this clone turned up once. CDR3 in amino acids: CASSLGQSYNEQFF. DNA for the CDR3: TGTGCCAGCAGCTTGGGACAGAGCTACAATGAGCAGTTCTTC. J is TRBJ2-1 and V is TRBV11-3; 7 bases fit TRBD1. Trimming took 3 bases from V and 3 from J; bases not matched to a gene: 2. There are 14 residues in the CDR3. Germline V CDR1 and CDR2: SGHNT, YENEEA.

The rearrangement uses TRBV4-3 and TRBJ2-7; 9 bases are shared with TRBD1. The junction had 7 bases not matched to a gene; V was cut back by 5 bases and J by 2 bases. From germline, CDR1 is LGHNA and CDR2 YSLEER. The CDR3 loop spans 15 amino acids. CDR3 in DNA: TGCGCCAGCAGCGCCGGGAGGACAGGGGCCTACGAGCAGTACTTC. Encoded protein: CASSAGRTGAYEQYF.

The genes are TRBV2 and TRBJ2-3; D is unclear. Trimming shortened V by 5 bases and J by 2 bases, and 8 bases separated the two germline ends. Germline CDR1 and CDR2: SNHLY and FYNNEI. This CDR3 comprises 13 residues. The CDR3 coding sequence is TGTGCCAGCAGTCCTCGACTCACAGATACGCAGTATTTT. Amino acids: CASSPRLTDTQYF.

This chain joins TRBV28 and TRBJ2-7, with D perhaps TRBD1 (6 bases). Trimming took off 5 bases at V and 2 bases at J, with 16 bases between the two ends. Germline CDR1 reads MDHEN; CDR2 reads SYDVKM. This CDR3 is 15 amino acids long. The CDR3 protein is CASSNPFRDTYEQYF. As DNA, the CDR3 is TGTGCCAGCAGTAATCCCTTCCGGGACACCTACGAGCAGTACTTC.